This TCR beta chain was recovered during a study of blood T cell repertoires in COVID-19. Overall study context: Collection of acute and convalescent COVID-19 samples took place in the United States, Italy and Spain. The cDNA or gDNA used as material had been derived from T cells, B-cell-depleted T cells, or PBMCs.

Method: immunoSEQ multiplex PCR; TCRdb's copy keeps in-frame clones and lacks some. The table records 250,000 or so clones, more than 75% of them present only once. Per germline, CDR1 SQVTM and CDR2 ANQGSEA. V dropped 6 bases and J dropped 4; count of bases not matched to a gene: 9. CDR3 length: 14 residues. Patients of the Seattle cohort, enrolled during active infection, were followed longitudinally. Source material: peripheral blood. This sequence was found in a woman aged 55 to 70 with COVID-19, enrolled during active disease. The chain joins TRBV29-1 to TRBJ1-2; TRBD1 aligns across 9 bases. CDR3 protein: CSVLNRGLAYGYTF. CDR3 DNA sequence: TGCAGCGTACTGAACAGGGGGCTGGCCTATGGCTACACCTTC.